The 8 T cell receptor beta chains given below trace back to one sample, sequenced in a study of cytomegalovirus exposure and HLA in healthy donors. The study ran its PCR with 60 Vbeta and 13 Jbeta primers. The data were produced by immunoSEQ multiplex PCR, yet TCRdb's version contains in-frame clones alone and is incomplete. The profile shows roughly 260,000 clones, around four fifths of them singletons. The material sequenced was PBMCs. These receptors were collected from a woman in her 40s in good health and CMV-seropositive.

In its sample, this clone was seen a few times. The rearrangement joins TRBV15 to TRBJ1-4; D is unclear. V lost 3 bases and J lost 5, with 7 bases in between. In germline, CDR1 is LNHNV, CDR2 YYDKDF (reference sequence). The CDR3 length is 13 residues. Here the CDR3 reads CATSRVRNEKLFF. CDR3 nucleotides: TGTGCCACCAGCAGGGTGAGGAATGAAAAACTGTTTTTT.

This chain connects TRBV6-5 to TRBJ2-3, with D perhaps TRBD2 (6 bases). V gave up 6 bases and J gave up 14 bases, with 18 bases separating them. The CDR3 sequence is 12 residues long. Germline V gene sequence: CDR1 MNHEY, CDR2 SVGAGI. In nucleotides, the CDR3 is TGTGCCAGCAGACCGGAGGGCCGCCCCCCGTATTTT. Translating it yields CASRPEGRPPYF.

V gene TRBV7-9 combines with J gene TRBJ1-1; possibly TRBD1 for D (6 bases). Between the trimmed V and J ends, which lost 5 bases and 6 bases, there was a span of 19 bases. CDR1 and CDR2 (germline): SEHNR, FQNEAQ (reference sequence). This CDR3 comprises 15 residues. The DNA for the CDR3 is TGTGCCAGCAGCATAAGGGACACAGAGGTCGCTGAAGCTTTCTTT. Translation: CASSIRDTEVAEAFF. The variable domain in full, with the rest retrieved from reference TRBV7-9 and TRBJ1-1, is DTGVSQNPRHKITKRGQNVTFRCDPISEHNRLYWYRQTLGQGPEFLTYFQNEAQLEKSRLLSDRFSAERPKGSFSTLEIQRTEQGDSAMYLCASSIRDTEVAEAFFGQGTRLTVV.

In the case of this clone: Other DNA sequences in this sample translate to the same CDR3. The chain recombines TRBV6-5 with TRBJ1-1; TRBD1 might be the D (5 bases). CDR1 and CDR2 from the germline V gene are MNHEY and SVGAGI. The V end lost 0 bases, the J end lost 1 base, and 9 bases lay between the germline ends. This CDR3 region has 15 residues. Written as DNA, the CDR3 is TGTGCCAGCAGTTACTCTGGGGCAGGGAACACTGAAGCTTTCTTT. It translates to CASSYSGAGNTEAFF.

The chain links TRBV7-8 to TRBJ2-5, with 7 bases lining up with TRBD2. The CDR3 is 15 residues long. V lost 1 base and J lost 2; bases outside the gene matches: 4. Germline V gene sequence: CDR1 SGHVS, CDR2 FQNEAQ. The DNA of the CDR3 is TGTGCCAGCAGCTTAGGGGCCGGGGGGCAAGAGACCCAGTACTTC. Protein: CASSLGAGGQETQYF.

The rearrangement links TRBV10-3 to TRBJ2-2, with 7 bases identical to TRBD1. Trimming at V came to 1 base and at J to 5 bases, leaving 4 bases not matched to a gene. Germline assignment: CDR1 ENHRY and CDR2 SYGVKD. This CDR3 is 15 amino acids long. The CDR3 DNA reads TGTGCCATCAGTGAGTGGGACAGACTAACCGGGGAGCTGTTTTTT. It specifies CAISEWDRLTGELFF.

This chain joins TRBV29-1 and TRBJ2-5, with TRBD1 matching 7 bases. CDR3 length: 14 amino acids. V shed 7 bases and J 3 bases; nucleotides not matched to a gene: 11. Germline assignment: CDR1 SQVTM and CDR2 ANQGSEA. The CDR3 region is CSAAGRDSKETQYF. The CDR3 DNA sequence: TGCAGCGCGGCCGGAAGGGACAGCAAAGAGACCCAGTACTTC.

The chain carries TRBV19 and TRBJ1-6; 10 bases fit TRBD1. CDR3 length: 16 amino acids. Trimming cost V 1 base and J 9 bases; bases outside gene matches: 6. Germline V CDR1 and CDR2: LNHDA, SQIVND (reference sequence). CDR3 sequence reads: CASSIGSGTGVSPLHF. For the CDR3, the DNA is TGTGCCAGTAGTATAGGCTCCGGGACAGGGGTTTCACCCCTCCACTTT. Combining the CDR3 with reference TRBV19 and TRBJ1-6 gives the whole variable domain DGGITQSPKYLFRKEGQNVTLSCEQNLNHDAMYWYRQDPGQGLRLIYYSQIVNDFQKGDIAEGYSVSREKKESFPLTVTSAQKNPTAFYLCASSIGSGTGVSPLHFGNGTRLTVT.